The clone carrying this TCR beta chain was detected once. The antigen remains undetermined. The conserved final phenylalanine or tryptophan is absent from the CDR3, which likely points to a read error. TCR beta VDJ and CDR3 profiles were obtained from a genomic DNA template. One entry per CDR3 protein results from TCRdb running MiXCR on the reads. Of around 200,000 distinct CDR3 sequences in the sample, over 60% are singletons; the top ten hold over 25%. Germline assignment: CDR1 SGHNT and CDR2 YYREEE (reference sequence). This CDR3 contains 13 residues. V lost 2 bases, J lost 2 bases, and 8 bases lay in between. The entry originates in a study of CD8+CD57+ T cells in acquired aplastic anemia. Study-wide points: Shared by patients and controls, nearly 30 CD8+ CDR3s were abundant in patients.

Specimen: sorted CD4+, CD8+, or CD8+CD57+ T cells (not recorded which) from PBMCs. The V gene is TRBV5-4, the J gene TRBJ2-7; D is possibly TRBD2 (5 bases). This receptor was obtained from a human donor in good health. The DNA of the CDR3 is TGTGCCAGCAGCTTTCCGGGGACCTACGAGCAGTACCTC. This encodes CASSFPGTYEQYL.